This TCR beta chain was obtained from a study of OX40 agonist ivuxolimab in advanced cancers. TCRdb's table, derived via immunoSEQ multiplex PCR, lists solely in-frame clones and lacks some. The sample lists tens of thousands of clones, around 89% occurring once. Researchers took blood at baseline, on cycle 4 day 1, and on cycle 7 day 1. The CDR3 covers 11 residues. V lost 6 bases and J lost 5, with 5 bases in between. The V gene's germline CDR1 is MNHEY and CDR2 SVGAGI. This rearrangement joins TRBV6-5 to TRBJ2-1; D not resolved. Sequenced here: CD4+ or CD8+ T cells sorted from blood, sampled in a trial of the OX40 agonist ivuxolimab. This receptor was obtained from an adult with an advanced solid tumor such as melanoma, head and neck, liver or kidney cancer. The CDR3 DNA is TGTGCCAGCAGCCTTAACAATGAGCAGTTCTTC. Its translation is CASSLNNEQFF.